This passage covers 26 T cell receptor beta chains from one sample sequenced in a study of OX40 agonist ivuxolimab in advanced cancers. TCRdb keeps only in-frame clones here, not all; method: immunoSEQ multiplex PCR. This table has 86,000 or so clones, roughly 92% appearing once. Here the sequenced sample was CD4+ or CD8+ T cells sorted from blood, taken in a trial of the OX40 agonist ivuxolimab. Receptors were obtained from an adult with an advanced solid tumor such as melanoma, head and neck, liver or kidney cancer.

V and J are TRBV29-1 and TRBJ2-2, with D hard to call. CDR1 is SQVTM, CDR2 ANQGSEA, per germline. This CDR3 has 12 residues. Trimming removed 7 bases from V and 5 bases from J, with 11 bases in between. DNA of the CDR3: TGCAGCGCGACCGTCGGGACCGGGGAGCTGTTTTTT. It codes for CSATVGTGELFF.

The gene calls are TRBV30 and TRBJ2-1; TRBD2 matches 12 bases. Trimming removed 1 base from V and 13 bases from J; junction bases left unmatched: 2. CDR1 and CDR2 from the germline V gene are GTSNPN and SVGIG (reference sequence). This CDR3 has 12 amino acids. CDR3 sequence: CAWSGLAGDQFF. The CDR3 bases are TGTGCCTGGAGTGGACTAGCGGGAGACCAGTTCTTC. The entire variable domain, with the rest obtained from reference TRBV30 and TRBJ2-1, is as follows: SQTIHQWPATLVQPVGSPLSLECTVEGTSNPNLYWYRQAAGRGLQLLFYSVGIGQISSEVPQNLSASRPQDRQFILSSKKLLLSDSGFYLCAWSGLAGDQFFGPGTRLTVL.

This chain links TRBV10-3 with TRBJ2-1; D might be TRBD1 (5 bases). The CDR3 spans 16 residues. The germline gives CDR1 ENHRY, CDR2 SYGVKD. Trimming took 2 bases from V and 2 from J, leaving 13 bases between them. Here the CDR3 DNA reads TGTGCCATCAGTGAGGCAGGGCCTCTTACCTACAATGAGCAGTTCTTC. Encoded protein: CAISEAGPLTYNEQFF.

The genes are TRBV5-1 and TRBJ2-5; tentatively, D is TRBD2 (6 bases). This CDR3 has 14 residues. V lost 3 bases and J lost 5, with 14 bases in between. Looked up from germline, CDR1 is SGHRS and CDR2 is YFSETQ. CDR3 sequence (DNA): TGCGCCAGCAGCTCCGGGACCCGGGGGGAGACCCAGTACTTC. It is translated as CASSSGTRGETQYF.

The chain recombines TRBV27 with TRBJ2-3; no clear D gene. The CDR3 is 13 amino acids. Germline CDR1 is MNHEY and CDR2 is SMNVEV (reference sequence). V was pared by 6 bases and J by 3 bases, with 10 bases between. The DNA for the CDR3 is TGTGCCAGCAGGTCCTGGGGAACAGATACGCAGTATTTT. It is translated as CASRSWGTDTQYF.

The chain combines TRBV5-4 with TRBJ2-7, with D possibly being TRBD1 (5 bases). Trimming pared 4 bases from V and 3 bases from J, leaving 14 bases between. This CDR3 has 14 amino acids. The germline CDR1 and CDR2 sequences are SGHNT and YYREEE (reference sequence). The DNA for the CDR3 is TGTGCCAGCAGCCGCAGGGAAAGTATCTACGAGCAGTACTTC. As protein: CASSRRESIYEQYF. Complete variable domain (other parts from reference TRBV5-4 and TRBJ2-7): ETGVTQSPTHLIKTRGQQVTLRCSSQSGHNTVSWYQQALGQGPQFIFQYYREEENGRGNFPPRFSGLQFPNYSSELNVNALELDDSALYLCASSRRESIYEQYFGPGTRLTVT.

The table lists this clone with a count of one. The rearrangement links TRBV28 to TRBJ2-7, with 7 bases lining up with TRBD1. J lost 2 bases, V lost 6 bases, and 10 bases had no gene match. Germline assignment: CDR1 MDHEN and CDR2 SYDVKM. There are 15 residues in the CDR3. The CDR3 nucleotides read TGTGCCAGCAGCCTCAGGGGGAAGCTCCCCTACGAGCAGTACTTC. It specifies CASSLRGKLPYEQYF.

V usage is TRBV2 and J usage is TRBJ2-6, with a tentative D call TRBD2 (6 bases). Germline CDR1 reads SNHLY; CDR2 reads FYNNEI. There are 14 residues in the CDR3. The V end lost 10 bases, the J end lost 2 bases, and 12 bases lay between the germline ends. This CDR3 is CATDREAGANVLTF. In DNA, the CDR3 is TGTGCCACTGATAGGGAGGCTGGGGCCAACGTCCTGACTTTC.

This rearrangement joins TRBV19 to TRBJ1-2; no clear D gene. Germline values: CDR1 LNHDA, CDR2 SQIVND (reference sequence). This CDR3 spans 11 amino acids. V was cut by 6 bases and J by 4 bases, with 6 bases left in between. The CDR3 region is CASRKGYGYTF. The CDR3 nucleotides are TGTGCCAGTAGGAAGGGCTATGGCTACACCTTC.

V gene TRBV5-1 combines with J gene TRBJ1-1; D possibly corresponds to TRBD1 (6 bases). V lost 0 bases, J lost 2 bases, and 11 bases lay in between. Germline V CDR1 and CDR2: SGHRS, YFSETQ. The CDR3 spans 15 residues. CDR3 amino acids: CASSLAGAVNTEAFF. CDR3 in DNA: TGCGCCAGCAGCTTGGCAGGGGCGGTTAACACTGAAGCTTTCTTT.

The chain couples TRBV5-4 to TRBJ1-4; D uncertain. This CDR3 is built from 14 residues. Looked up from germline, CDR1 is SGHNT and CDR2 is YYREEE (reference sequence). The ends were cut back, 4 bases at V and 5 bases at J, with 12 bases in the middle. CDR3 loop: CASSPDLINEKLFF. CDR3 in DNA: TGTGCCAGCAGCCCCGATCTCATAAATGAAAAACTGTTTTTT.

This chain links TRBV30 with TRBJ2-5, with D perhaps TRBD2 (6 bases). The ends were cut back, 1 base at V and 1 base at J, with 16 bases in the middle. This CDR3 contains 16 residues. CDR1 GTSNPN and CDR2 SVGIG come from the germline V gene (reference sequence). The CDR3 reads CAWSGASDSFQETQYF. The CDR3, as DNA: TGTGCCTGGAGTGGGGCTAGCGATAGTTTCCAAGAGACCCAGTACTTC. Together with reference TRBV30 and TRBJ2-5, the CDR3 gives the full variable domain: SQTIHQWPATLVQPVGSPLSLECTVEGTSNPNLYWYRQAAGRGLQLLFYSVGIGQISSEVPQNLSASRPQDRQFILSSKKLLLSDSGFYLCAWSGASDSFQETQYFGPGTRLLVL.

This sequence joins TRBV19 and TRBJ1-6; D possibly corresponds to TRBD1 (6 bases). The CDR3 runs 15 residues. CDR1 and CDR2 from the germline V gene are LNHDA and SQIVND (reference sequence). V lost 5 bases and J lost 8, with 16 bases in between. The DNA for the CDR3 is TGTGCCAGTAGTCTACAGGGAGGTTTGGATTCACCCCTCCACTTT. Protein sequence: CASSLQGGLDSPLHF.

J is TRBJ2-5 and V is TRBV7-9; perhaps D is TRBD1 or TRBD2 (5 bases each). The DNA matches TRBJ2-7 better at its end, which makes the J call doubtful. The CDR3 sequence is 17 residues long. Germline V gene data show CDR1 as SEHNR and CDR2 as FQNEAQ (reference sequence). The CDR3 is CASSLDDGLRVSYEQYF. DNA for the CDR3: TGTGCCAGCAGCTTAGATGACGGACTCAGGGTCTCGTACGAGCAGTACTTC.

V is TRBV15 and J is TRBJ1-4; TRBD1 aligns across 9 bases. The CDR3 totals 21 residues. Germline-derived CDR1 and CDR2 are LNHNV and YYDKDF (reference sequence). V shed 2 bases, J shed 0 bases, and the junction held 16 bases outside the gene matches. The CDR3 reads CATSRKGAGQGTTATNEKLFF. CDR3 DNA sequence: TGTGCCACCAGCAGAAAAGGGGCCGGACAGGGGACAACTGCAACTAATGAAAAACTGTTTTTT.

Here the CDR3 reads CASSLAPGQAVAFF. The CDR3 DNA reads TGCGCCAGCAGCTTGGCCCCGGGGCAGGCGGTCGCTTTCTTT. The rearrangement uses TRBV5-1 and TRBJ1-1; D perhaps matches TRBD1 (5 bases). Germline V lookup: CDR1 SGHRS, CDR2 YFSETQ. CDR3 length: 14 residues. V was shortened by 0 bases and J by 11 bases, with 17 bases between the two germline ends.

This sequence joins TRBV6-4 and TRBJ2-7; TRBD1 aligns across 9 bases. Germline V gene lookup returns CDR1 MRHNA and CDR2 SNTAGT. The trim removed 6 bases at V and 3 bases at J, leaving 18 bases unmatched. This CDR3 is 18 amino acids long. CDR3 sequence reads: CASSLRDRVSKGNYEQYF. The CDR3 DNA sequence: TGTGCCAGCAGCCTCCGGGACAGGGTGTCTAAGGGGAACTACGAGCAGTACTTC.

This chain links TRBV25-1 with TRBJ2-3, with a weak D call TRBD1 (8 bases). Germline values: CDR1 MGHDK, CDR2 SYGVNS. This CDR3 comprises 15 residues. V dropped 3 bases and J dropped 6 bases, with 16 bases sitting between them. CDR3: CASSDGGTGWDTQYF. The DNA for the CDR3 is TGTGCCAGCAGTGACGGGGGGACAGGATGGGATACGCAGTATTTT.

CDR3 sequence: CASSSGRAGNTIYF. CDR3 nucleotide sequence: TGTGCCAGCAGTTCGGGCAGGGCTGGAAACACCATATATTTT. This chain joins TRBV6-5 and TRBJ1-3, with D perhaps matching TRBD1 (5 bases). This CDR3 is 14 amino acids long. Germline CDR1 MNHEY, CDR2 SVGAGI. V dropped 4 bases and J dropped 2 bases, with 9 bases sitting between them.

This chain uses TRBV4-1 with TRBJ1-1; D gene unclear. The CDR3 length is 12 residues. Germline V gives CDR1 MGHRA, CDR2 YSYEKL. V lost 1 base to trimming and J lost 10 bases, with 10 bases between them. CDR3 sequence (DNA): TGCGCCAGCAGCCAAGTCGATAGCGGAGCTTTCTTT. It encodes CASSQVDSGAFF.

V and J are TRBV5-4 and TRBJ2-7; D is possibly TRBD1 (6 bases). The V end was cut by 3 bases, the J end by 7 bases, with 17 bases between. Looked up from germline, CDR1 is SGHNT and CDR2 is YYREEE (reference sequence). The CDR3 loop spans 14 amino acids. The CDR3 here is CASSWGLPDTEQYF. In nucleotides, the CDR3 is TGTGCCAGCAGCTGGGGGCTACCCGATACGGAGCAGTACTTC. Drawing the rest from reference TRBV5-4 and TRBJ2-7, the complete variable domain is ETGVTQSPTHLIKTRGQQVTLRCSSQSGHNTVSWYQQALGQGPQFIFQYYREEENGRGNFPPRFSGLQFPNYSSELNVNALELDDSALYLCASSWGLPDTEQYFGPGTRLTVT.

The chain has TRBV10-3 and TRBJ2-5, with D tentatively TRBD1 (6 bases). The V gene lost 5 bases and the J gene lost 5 bases, with 9 bases spanning the gap. The germline CDR1 and CDR2 sequences are ENHRY and SYGVKD. The CDR3 totals 12 residues. The CDR3 protein is CAISTGRETQYF. CDR3 nucleotides: TGTGCCATCAGTACAGGGCGTGAGACCCAGTACTTC.

This clone was detected a few times. The V gene is TRBV19, the J gene TRBJ1-2; a weak D match, TRBD1 (5 bases). Germline loops: CDR1 LNHDA, CDR2 SQIVND (reference sequence). The CDR3 length is 15 residues. Trimming took off 3 bases at V and 2 bases at J, with 13 bases between the two ends. CDR3 nucleotides: TGTGCCAGTAGTATCTACCCTGGGGACAACTATGGCTACACCTTC. Encoded protein: CASSIYPGDNYGYTF.

The rearrangement uses TRBV28 and TRBJ2-1, with 8 bases fitting TRBD2. After removal of 7 bases from V and 6 bases from J, the junction contained 5 bases not matched to a gene. Germline V CDR1 and CDR2: MDHEN, SYDVKM. This CDR3 contains 13 residues. This chain's CDR3 is CASTPGGANEQFF. The DNA of the CDR3 is TGTGCCAGCACTCCGGGGGGGGCCAATGAGCAGTTCTTC. Full variable domain (missing parts from reference TRBV28 and TRBJ2-1): DVKVTQSSRYLVKRTGEKVFLECVQDMDHENMFWYRQDPGLGLRLIYFSYDVKMKEKGDIPEGYSVSREKKERFSLILESASTNQTSMYLCASTPGGANEQFFGPGTRLTVL.

The V call is TRBV11-2, the J call TRBJ2-5, with D uncertain. CDR3 size: 11 residues. With 3 bases removed from V and 4 bases from J, the gap between germline ends came to 3 bases. Germline CDR1 SGHAT, CDR2 FQNNGV. The CDR3, as DNA: TGTGCCAGCAGCTTGGGAGAGACCCAGTACTTC. Amino acids: CASSLGETQYF.

This clone was recorded only once. The rearrangement links TRBV5-1 to TRBJ1-2; D may be TRBD1 (6 bases). From germline, CDR1 is SGHRS and CDR2 YFSETQ. This CDR3 has 15 amino acids. V dropped 4 bases and J dropped 2 bases, with 15 bases sitting between them. The CDR3 bases are TGCGCCAGCAGCAGCGCCGGGACAAACAACTATGGCTACACCTTC. This sequence encodes CASSSAGTNNYGYTF. The full variable domain, rest sourced from reference TRBV5-1 and TRBJ1-2, is KAGVTQTPRYLIKTRGQQVTLSCSPISGHRSVSWYQQTPGQGLQFLFEYFSETQRNKGNFPGRFSGRQFSNSRSEMNVSTLELGDSALYLCASSSAGTNNYGYTFGSGTRLTVV.